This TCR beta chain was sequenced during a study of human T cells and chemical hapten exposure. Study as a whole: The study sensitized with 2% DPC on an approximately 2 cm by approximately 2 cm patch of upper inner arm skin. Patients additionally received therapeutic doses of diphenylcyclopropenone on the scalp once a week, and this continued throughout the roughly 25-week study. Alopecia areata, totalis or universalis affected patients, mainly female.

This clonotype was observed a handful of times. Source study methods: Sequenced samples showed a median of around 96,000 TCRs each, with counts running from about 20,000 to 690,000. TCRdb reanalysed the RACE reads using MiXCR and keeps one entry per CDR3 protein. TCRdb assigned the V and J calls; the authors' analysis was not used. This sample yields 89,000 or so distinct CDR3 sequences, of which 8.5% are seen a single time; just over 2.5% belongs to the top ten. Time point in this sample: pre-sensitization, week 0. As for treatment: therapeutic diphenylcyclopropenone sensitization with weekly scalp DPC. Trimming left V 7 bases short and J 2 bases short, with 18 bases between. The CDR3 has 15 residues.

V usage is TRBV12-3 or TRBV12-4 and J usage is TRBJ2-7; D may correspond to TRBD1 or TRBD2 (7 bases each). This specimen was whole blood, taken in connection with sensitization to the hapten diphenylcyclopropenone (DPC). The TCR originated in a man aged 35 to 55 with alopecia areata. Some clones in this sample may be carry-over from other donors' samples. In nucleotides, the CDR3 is TGTGCCAGCACCCAGGGGGGGACTGGAACCTACGAGCAGTACTTC. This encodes CASTQGGTGTYEQYF.